This passage covers 17 T cell receptor beta chains from one sample sequenced in a study of T cells in Graves' hyperthyroidism and ophthalmopathy. TCR beta CDR3 regions were amplified from RNA. A set of HTBI primers served as the primers for a first-round RT-PCR of the TCR CDR3. TCRdb processed the multiplex PCR reads anew with MiXCR; each CDR3 protein has one entry. There are around 690,000 distinct CDR3 sequences in the sample; less than 25% occur only once, and roughly 30% lies in the top ten. The sample was blood. All receptors derive from a man aged 25 to 45 with Graves' ophthalmopathy.

This clonotype showed up many times. J is TRBJ1-1 and V is TRBV20-1; D is ambiguous. The CDR3 length is 15 residues. The germline V gene has CDR1 DFQATT and CDR2 SNEGSKA (reference sequence). The V and J ends lost 6 bases and 3 bases respectively, with 20 bases between them. DNA of the CDR3: TGCAGTGCAAAACCTCGCCCGCTCTCGGACACTGAAGCTTTCTTT. This codes for CSAKPRPLSDTEAFF.

In its sample, this clonotype was seen a few times. The V and J genes are TRBV18 and TRBJ1-6; 10 bases line up with TRBD1. The V and J ends lost 4 bases and 7 bases, in that order; junction bases with no gene match: 7. This CDR3 contains 16 residues. Germline V CDR1 and CDR2: KGHSH, LQKENI. The CDR3 is CASSLDRGQRNSPLHF. CDR3 nucleotide sequence: TGTGCCAGCTCACTAGACAGGGGGCAGCGAAATTCACCCCTCCACTTT.

The J gene is TRBJ1-6, the V gene TRBV10-1, with 8 bases lining up with TRBD1. The J segment lost 8 bases and the V segment lost 8 bases, leaving 5 bases of the junction unmatched. Per germline, CDR1 WNHNN and CDR2 SYGVQD (reference sequence). The CDR3 length is 13 residues. CDR3 protein: CASSDRVDSPLHF. The CDR3 nucleotides are TGCGCCAGCTCGGACAGGGTCGATTCACCCCTCCACTTT.

The chain employs TRBV15 and TRBJ1-5; TRBD1 might be the D (5 bases). Germline V CDR1 and CDR2: LNHNV, YYDKDF (reference sequence). The V gene lost 0 bases and the J gene lost 7 bases, with 13 bases spanning the gap. The CDR3 has 15 residues. The CDR3 sequence: CATSRDGQGGQPQHF. The CDR3 DNA sequence: TGTGCCACCAGCAGAGATGGGCAGGGTGGGCAGCCCCAGCATTTT.

This chain links TRBV6-5 with TRBJ2-7; 12 bases are a match to TRBD1. The germline gives CDR1 MNHEY, CDR2 SVGAGI. The V and J ends lost 2 bases and 6 bases, in that order; junction bases with no gene match: 11. CDR3 size: 17 residues. As DNA, the CDR3 is TGTGCCAGCAGTTACCCCCTTGCGGGACAGGGGGCGACCGAGCAGTACTTC. Protein product: CASSYPLAGQGATEQYF.

Only a few counts were recorded for this clonotype. The rearrangement joins TRBV19 to TRBJ1-5; no firm D call. This CDR3 region has 13 residues. V was trimmed by 3 bases and J by 4 bases, leaving 7 bases between them. Germline-derived CDR1 and CDR2 are LNHDA and SQIVND (reference sequence). This chain's CDR3 is CASSISANQPQHF. The CDR3 DNA follows: TGTGCCAGTAGTATTTCGGCAAATCAGCCCCAGCATTTT.

The rearrangement uses TRBV29-1 and TRBJ2-2; 16 bases line up with TRBD2. V dropped 4 bases and J dropped 4; count of bases not matched to a gene: 9. The CDR3 has 18 amino acids. Germline CDR1 and CDR2: SQVTM and ANQGSEA. The CDR3 region has the DNA TGCAGCGTTGGGGGGACTAGCGGGAGGGACACGGGCACCGGGGAGCTGTTTTTT. Its protein is CSVGGTSGRDTGTGELFF.

This clonotype was picked up many times. The chain is built from TRBV11-2 and TRBJ2-3; tentative D call: TRBD2 (5 bases). Trimming took 4 bases from V and 2 from J, leaving 10 bases between them. CDR3 length: 14 amino acids. Germline V CDR1 and CDR2: SGHAT, FQNNGV. CDR3 nucleotide sequence: TGTGCCAGCAGCTACCCGGGATCCACAGATACGCAGTATTTT. Its protein product is CASSYPGSTDTQYF.

This chain joins TRBV6-1 and TRBJ2-3; weak D call: TRBD2 (6 bases). The CDR3 is 15 amino acids. Per germline, CDR1 MNHNS and CDR2 SASEGT. V dropped 6 bases and J dropped 4 bases, with 17 bases sitting between them. The CDR3 region has the DNA TGTGCCAGCAGAGCAGGGACTGGGGCGGCAGATACGCAGTATTTT. It specifies CASRAGTGAADTQYF.

This clonotype was recorded a few times. V usage is TRBV7-2 and J usage is TRBJ2-7, with D possibly called TRBD1 or TRBD2 (5 bases each). In germline, CDR1 is SGHTA, CDR2 FQGNSA. Deletions cut 1 base from V and 3 bases from J, with 10 bases between. The CDR3 runs 14 residues. DNA for the CDR3: TGTGCCAGCAGCTTAGATCGGGACGGCTACGAGCAGTACTTC. Translating it yields CASSLDRDGYEQYF.

This clonotype appeared a few times. The rearrangement links TRBV3-1 to TRBJ2-4, with TRBD1 identical over 7 bases. Germline V gene lookup returns CDR1 LGHDT and CDR2 YNNKEL (reference sequence). This CDR3 has 19 residues. V gave up 0 bases and J gave up 1 base; unmatched junction bases: 12. For the CDR3, the DNA is TGTGCCAGCAGCCAAGATAGAAGACAGGGATTAGGGGCCAAAAACATTCAGTACTTC. As protein: CASSQDRRQGLGAKNIQYF.

This clonotype was found a few times. The chain recombines TRBV28 with TRBJ2-1; 8 bases match TRBD2. The V gene end was trimmed by 10 bases and the J gene end by 5 bases; junction bases not matched to a gene: 10. Looked up from germline, CDR1 is MDHEN and CDR2 is SYDVKM. This CDR3 is 14 amino acids long. CDR3 region: CATAIAGSNNEQFF. Here the CDR3 DNA reads TGTGCCACCGCGATAGCGGGGAGTAACAATGAGCAGTTCTTC.

The chain has TRBV25-1 and TRBJ1-4; tentative D call: TRBD1 (5 bases). Between the trimmed V and J ends, which lost 1 base and 12 bases, there was a span of 15 bases. The CDR3 runs to 14 residues. CDR1 is MGHDK and CDR2 is SYGVNS in the germline V gene. The CDR3, as DNA: TGTGCCAGCAGTGAATCGGGACCCCGTCAACAACTGTTTTTT. Translated: CASSESGPRQQLFF.

The chain recombines TRBV2 with TRBJ1-4; 7 bases agree with TRBD1. J gave up 7 bases and V 7 bases, and 3 bases lay outside the gene matches. The CDR3 is 12 amino acids. Germline V gene sequence: CDR1 SNHLY, CDR2 FYNNEI. The CDR3: CASTGQIEKLFF. The CDR3 DNA is TGTGCCAGCACGGGACAGATTGAAAAACTGTTTTTT.

This clonotype was seen at least ten times. The chain is built from TRBV11-2 and TRBJ2-1, with a tentative D call TRBD1 (6 bases). CDR1 is SGHAT and CDR2 is FQNNGV in the germline V gene. The CDR3 has 14 amino acids. The V and J ends lost 4 bases and 5 bases respectively, with 12 bases between them. The CDR3 sequence: CASSSAQGHNEQFF. The DNA of the CDR3 is TGTGCCAGCAGCTCCGCGCAGGGGCACAATGAGCAGTTCTTC.

V usage is TRBV7-6 and J usage is TRBJ2-1, with D perhaps matching TRBD1 (6 bases). V was clipped by 1 base and J by 8 bases, with 18 bases between them. There are 16 residues in the CDR3. The V gene's germline CDR1 is SGHVS and CDR2 FNYEAQ. The CDR3 coding sequence is TGTGCCAGCAGCTTAGGGCAGGCCCAGGGGAGACATGAGCAGTTCTTC. Residues: CASSLGQAQGRHEQFF.

The sample holds many counts of this clonotype. The V gene is TRBV30, the J gene TRBJ2-1; no definite D call. The V gene's germline CDR1 is GTSNPN and CDR2 SVGIG (reference sequence). The V and J ends lost 0 bases and 11 bases respectively, with 11 bases between them. This CDR3 is 12 amino acids long. CDR3: CAWSVTIQKQFF. CDR3 sequence (DNA): TGTGCCTGGAGTGTAACCATCCAAAAGCAGTTCTTC.